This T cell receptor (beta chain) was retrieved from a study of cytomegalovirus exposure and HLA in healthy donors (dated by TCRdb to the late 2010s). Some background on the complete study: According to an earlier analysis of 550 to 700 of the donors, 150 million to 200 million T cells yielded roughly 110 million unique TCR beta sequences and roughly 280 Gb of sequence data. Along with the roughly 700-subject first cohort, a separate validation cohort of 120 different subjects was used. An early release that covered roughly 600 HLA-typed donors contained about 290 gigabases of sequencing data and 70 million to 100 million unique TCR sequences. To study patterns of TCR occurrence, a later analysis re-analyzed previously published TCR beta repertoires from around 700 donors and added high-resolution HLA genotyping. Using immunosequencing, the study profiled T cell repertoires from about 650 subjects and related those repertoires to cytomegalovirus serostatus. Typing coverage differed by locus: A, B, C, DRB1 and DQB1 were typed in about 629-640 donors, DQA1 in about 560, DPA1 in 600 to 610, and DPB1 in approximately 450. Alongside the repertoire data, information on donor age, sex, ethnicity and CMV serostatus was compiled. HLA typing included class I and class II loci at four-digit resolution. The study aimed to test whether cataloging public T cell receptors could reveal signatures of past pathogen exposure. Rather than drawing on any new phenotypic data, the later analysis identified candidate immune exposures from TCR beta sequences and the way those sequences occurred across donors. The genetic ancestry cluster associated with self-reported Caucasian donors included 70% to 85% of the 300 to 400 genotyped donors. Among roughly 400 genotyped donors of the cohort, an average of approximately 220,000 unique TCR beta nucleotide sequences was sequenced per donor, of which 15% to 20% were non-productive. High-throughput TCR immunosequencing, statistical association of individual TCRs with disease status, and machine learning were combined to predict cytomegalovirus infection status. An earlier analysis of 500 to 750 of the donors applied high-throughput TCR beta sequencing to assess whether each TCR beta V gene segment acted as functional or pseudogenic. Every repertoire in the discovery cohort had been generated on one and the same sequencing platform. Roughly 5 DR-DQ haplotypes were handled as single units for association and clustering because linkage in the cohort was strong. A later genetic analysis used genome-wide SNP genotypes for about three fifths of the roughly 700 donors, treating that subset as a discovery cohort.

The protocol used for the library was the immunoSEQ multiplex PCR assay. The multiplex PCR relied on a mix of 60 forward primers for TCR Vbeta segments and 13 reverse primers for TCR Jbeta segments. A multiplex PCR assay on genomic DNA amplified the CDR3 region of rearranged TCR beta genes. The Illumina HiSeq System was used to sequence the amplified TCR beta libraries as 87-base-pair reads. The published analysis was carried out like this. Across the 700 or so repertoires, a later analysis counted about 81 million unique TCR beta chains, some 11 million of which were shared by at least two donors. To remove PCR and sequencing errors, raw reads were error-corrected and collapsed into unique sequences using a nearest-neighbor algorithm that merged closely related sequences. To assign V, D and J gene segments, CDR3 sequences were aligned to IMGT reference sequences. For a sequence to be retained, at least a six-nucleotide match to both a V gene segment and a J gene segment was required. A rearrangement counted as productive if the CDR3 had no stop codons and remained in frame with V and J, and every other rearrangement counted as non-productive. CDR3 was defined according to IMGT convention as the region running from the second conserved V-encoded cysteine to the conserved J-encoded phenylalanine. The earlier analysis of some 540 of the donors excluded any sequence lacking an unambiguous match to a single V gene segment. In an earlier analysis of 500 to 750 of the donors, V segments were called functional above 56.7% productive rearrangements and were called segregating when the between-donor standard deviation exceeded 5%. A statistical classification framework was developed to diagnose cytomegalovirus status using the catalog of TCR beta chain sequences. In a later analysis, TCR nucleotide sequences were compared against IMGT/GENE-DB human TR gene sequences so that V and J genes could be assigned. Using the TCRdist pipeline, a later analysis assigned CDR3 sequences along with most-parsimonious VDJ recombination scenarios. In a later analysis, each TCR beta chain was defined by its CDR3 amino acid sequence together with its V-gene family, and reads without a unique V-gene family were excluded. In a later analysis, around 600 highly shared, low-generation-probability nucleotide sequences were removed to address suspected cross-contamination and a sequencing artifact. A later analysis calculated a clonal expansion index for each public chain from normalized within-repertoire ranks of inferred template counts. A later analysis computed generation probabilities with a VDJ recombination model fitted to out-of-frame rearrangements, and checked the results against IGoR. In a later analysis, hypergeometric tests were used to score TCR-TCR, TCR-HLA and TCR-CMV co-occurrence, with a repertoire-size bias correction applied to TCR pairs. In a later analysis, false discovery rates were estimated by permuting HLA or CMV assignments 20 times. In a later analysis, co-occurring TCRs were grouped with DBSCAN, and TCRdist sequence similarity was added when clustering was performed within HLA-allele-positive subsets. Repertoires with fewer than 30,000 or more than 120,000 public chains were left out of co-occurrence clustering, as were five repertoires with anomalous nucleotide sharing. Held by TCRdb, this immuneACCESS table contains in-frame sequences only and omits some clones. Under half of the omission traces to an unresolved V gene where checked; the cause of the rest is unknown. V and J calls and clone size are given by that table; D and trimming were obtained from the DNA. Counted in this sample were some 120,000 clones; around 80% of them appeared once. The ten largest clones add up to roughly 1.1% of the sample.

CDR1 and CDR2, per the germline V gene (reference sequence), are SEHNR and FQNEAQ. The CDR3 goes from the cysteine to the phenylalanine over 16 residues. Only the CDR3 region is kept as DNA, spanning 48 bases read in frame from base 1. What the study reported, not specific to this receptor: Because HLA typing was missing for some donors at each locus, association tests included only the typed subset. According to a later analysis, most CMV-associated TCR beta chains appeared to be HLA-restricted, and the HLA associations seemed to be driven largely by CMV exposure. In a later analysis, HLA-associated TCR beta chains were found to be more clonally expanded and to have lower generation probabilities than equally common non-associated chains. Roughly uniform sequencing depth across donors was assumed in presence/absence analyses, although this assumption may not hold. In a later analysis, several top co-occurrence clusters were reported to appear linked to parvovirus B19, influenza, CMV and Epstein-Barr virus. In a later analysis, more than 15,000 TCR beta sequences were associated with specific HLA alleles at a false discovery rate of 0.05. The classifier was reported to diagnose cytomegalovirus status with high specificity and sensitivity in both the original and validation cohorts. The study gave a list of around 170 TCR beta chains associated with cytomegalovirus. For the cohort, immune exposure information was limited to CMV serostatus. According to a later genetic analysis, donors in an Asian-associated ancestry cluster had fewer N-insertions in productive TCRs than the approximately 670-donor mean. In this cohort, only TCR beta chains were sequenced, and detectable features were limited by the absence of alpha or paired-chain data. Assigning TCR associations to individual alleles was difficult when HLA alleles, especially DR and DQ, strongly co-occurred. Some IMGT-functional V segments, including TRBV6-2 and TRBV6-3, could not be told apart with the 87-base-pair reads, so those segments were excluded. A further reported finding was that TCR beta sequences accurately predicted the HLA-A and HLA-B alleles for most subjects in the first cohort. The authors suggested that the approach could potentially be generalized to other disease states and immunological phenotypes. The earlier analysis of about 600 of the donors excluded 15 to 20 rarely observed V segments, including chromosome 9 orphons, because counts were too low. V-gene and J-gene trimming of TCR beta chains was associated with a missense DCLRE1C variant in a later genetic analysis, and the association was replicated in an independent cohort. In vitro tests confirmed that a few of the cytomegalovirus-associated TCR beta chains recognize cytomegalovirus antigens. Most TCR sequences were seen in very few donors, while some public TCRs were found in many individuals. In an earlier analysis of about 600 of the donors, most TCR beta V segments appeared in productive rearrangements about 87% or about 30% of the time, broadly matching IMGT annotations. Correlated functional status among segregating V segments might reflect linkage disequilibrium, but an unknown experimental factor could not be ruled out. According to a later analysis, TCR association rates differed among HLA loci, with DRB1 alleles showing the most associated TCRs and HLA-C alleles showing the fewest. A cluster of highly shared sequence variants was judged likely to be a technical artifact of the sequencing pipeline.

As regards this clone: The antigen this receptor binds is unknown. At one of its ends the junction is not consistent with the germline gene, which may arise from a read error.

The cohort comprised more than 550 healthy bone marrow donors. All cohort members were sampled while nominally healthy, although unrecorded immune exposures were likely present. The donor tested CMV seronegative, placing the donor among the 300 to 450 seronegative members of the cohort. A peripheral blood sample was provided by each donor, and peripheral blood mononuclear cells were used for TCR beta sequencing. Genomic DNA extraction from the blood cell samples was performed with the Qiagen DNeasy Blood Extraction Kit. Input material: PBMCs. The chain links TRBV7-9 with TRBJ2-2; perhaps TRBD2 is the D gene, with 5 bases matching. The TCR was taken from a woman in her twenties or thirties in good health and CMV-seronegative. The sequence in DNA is TGTTCCAGCAGCCCCCGTGCGGGTAAGGACACCGGGGAGCTGTTTTTT. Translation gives CSSSPRAGKDTGELFF.